The clone carrying this TCR beta chain came up a few times. These data come from a study of T-cell memory formation after mild COVID-19. The overall study: TCR clustering was largely donor specific.

5'RACE, which relied on constant-segment primers, yielded TCR alpha and TCR beta cDNA libraries carrying sample barcodes and UMIs. TCRdb redid the calling of the 5' RACE reads with MiXCR, one entry per CDR3 protein. Among approximately 350,000 distinct CDR3 sequences listed, 10% to 15% were seen once. From germline, CDR1 is SGHTA and CDR2 FQGNSA. Trimming stripped 7 bases from V and 6 bases from J, with 16 bases between. The CDR3 runs to 15 residues. This chain connects TRBV7-2 to TRBJ1-6; D unresolved. This TCR was recovered from a man between 18 and 35 years old who had mild COVID-19 (a few samples of this study predate the infection). Cell type and time point are not known. The sample comprised PBMCs or a T cell subset sorted from them (not recorded which). The CDR3 nucleotides are TGTGCCAGCACCTCAGGTGGCTGGGGTAATTCACCCCTCCACTTT. It yields the protein CASTSGGWGNSPLHF.